The rows below give T cell receptor beta chains drawn from one sample of a study of blood T cell repertoires in COVID-19. The repertoire was sequenced with immunoSEQ multiplex PCR; TCRdb's copy has only in-frame clones and lacks some. The sample holds 150,000 to 200,000 clones; roughly nine tenths are singletons and the top ten take about 0.81%. Material for sequencing was peripheral blood. These receptors all stem from a woman aged 70 to 79 with acute or convalescent COVID-19. The CDR3 runs from the conserved cysteine through the conserved F or W. D genes are given only for firm matches. Some rows mark clone size as missing; the rest say once, few, many or name a class of expanded clone.

d_call: NA
v_call: TRBV5-5
clone_size: NA
j_call: TRBJ2-2
cdr3_aa: CASSLDLGLAGELFF
cdr3_nt: TGTGCCAGCAGCTTGGATCTGGGCCTTGCCGGGGAGCTGTTTTTT

d_call: NA
v_call: TRBV7-9
clone_size: few
j_call: TRBJ2-7
cdr3_aa: CASSSTYEQYF
cdr3_nt: TGTGCCAGCAGCTCCACTTACGAGCAGTACTTC

d_call: NA
v_call: TRBV19
clone_size: NA
j_call: TRBJ2-7
cdr3_aa: CASRQVGGDEQYF
cdr3_nt: TGTGCCAGTAGACAGGTGGGAGGAGACGAGCAGTACTTC

d_call: NA
v_call: TRBV14
clone_size: NA
j_call: TRBJ2-1
cdr3_aa: CASSQVIRNEQFF
cdr3_nt: TGTGCCAGCAGCCAAGTCATACGGAATGAGCAGTTCTTC

d_call: NA
v_call: TRBV3-1/TRBV3-2
clone_size: NA
j_call: TRBJ1-4
cdr3_aa: CASSQGATRTTNEKLFF
cdr3_nt: TGTGCCAGCAGCCAAGGGGCGACAAGGACAACTAATGAAAAACTGTTTTTT

d_call: NA
v_call: TRBV5-1
clone_size: NA
j_call: TRBJ1-2
cdr3_aa: CASSLRGALGYTF
cdr3_nt: TGCGCCAGCAGCTTACGGGGGGCGCTTGGCTACACCTTC

d_call: TRBD2
v_call: TRBV4-3
clone_size: NA
j_call: TRBJ2-1
cdr3_aa: CASSYSGSYNEQFF
cdr3_nt: TGCGCCAGCAGCTATAGCGGGAGCTACAATGAGCAGTTCTTC

d_call: NA
v_call: TRBV5-1
clone_size: few
j_call: TRBJ1-1
cdr3_aa: CASSLGAANTEAFF
cdr3_nt: TGCGCCAGCAGCTTGGGGGCAGCGAACACTGAAGCTTTCTTT

d_call: NA
v_call: TRBV5-4
clone_size: NA
j_call: TRBJ2-2
cdr3_aa: CATSFGSPANTGELFF
cdr3_nt: TGTGCCACCAGCTTCGGGTCCCCAGCGAACACCGGGGAGCTGTTTTTT

d_call: NA
v_call: TRBV7-6
clone_size: NA
j_call: TRBJ1-1
cdr3_aa: CASSLGAQGSTEAFF
cdr3_nt: TGTGCCAGCAGCTTAGGCGCCCAGGGGTCCACTGAAGCTTTCTTT

d_call: NA
v_call: TRBV11-3
clone_size: few
j_call: TRBJ2-7
cdr3_aa: CASSFGSDEQYF
cdr3_nt: TGTGCCAGCAGCTTTGGTAGCGACGAGCAGTACTTC

d_call: NA
v_call: TRBV18
clone_size: NA
j_call: TRBJ2-2
cdr3_aa: CASSPQQGKDALFF
cdr3_nt: TGTGCCAGCTCACCACAGCAGGGGAAGGACGCGCTGTTTTTT

d_call: NA
v_call: TRBV5-1
clone_size: NA
j_call: TRBJ1-1
cdr3_aa: CASSLVEGRVTEAFF
cdr3_nt: TGCGCCAGCAGCTTGGTGGAGGGGAGAGTCACTGAAGCTTTCTTT

d_call: TRBD2
v_call: TRBV6-2/TRBV6-3
clone_size: NA
j_call: TRBJ2-5
cdr3_aa: CASSYSGRAAGKETQYF
cdr3_nt: TGTGCCAGCAGTTATAGCGGGAGGGCAGCTGGTAAAGAGACCCAGTACTTC

d_call: TRBD1
v_call: TRBV6-6
clone_size: NA
j_call: TRBJ1-1
cdr3_aa: CASSYSVDREAFF
cdr3_nt: TGTGCCAGCAGTTACTCCGTGGACAGGGAAGCTTTCTTT

d_call: TRBD2
v_call: TRBV7-9
clone_size: NA
j_call: TRBJ2-7
cdr3_aa: CASSSHSGGNYEQYF
cdr3_nt: TGTGCCAGCAGTTCTCATAGCGGGGGGAACTACGAGCAGTACTTC

d_call: TRBD1
v_call: TRBV4-1
clone_size: NA
j_call: TRBJ2-7
cdr3_aa: CASSQGIARGREQYF
cdr3_nt: TGCGCCAGCAGCCAAGGTATTGCCAGGGGGCGCGAGCAGTACTTC

d_call: NA
v_call: TRBV5-1
clone_size: NA
j_call: TRBJ1-4
cdr3_aa: CASSLAPGVGEKLFF
cdr3_nt: TGCGCCAGCAGCTTGGCCCCGGGTGTTGGGGAAAAACTGTTTTTT

d_call: NA
v_call: TRBV5-1
clone_size: NA
j_call: TRBJ1-4
cdr3_aa: CASSLEYQGRKLFF
cdr3_nt: TGCGCCAGCAGCTTGGAGTATCAGGGGCGAAAACTGTTTTTT

d_call: NA
v_call: TRBV3-1/TRBV3-2
clone_size: once
j_call: TRBJ1-1
cdr3_aa: CASSPAGVSTEAFF
cdr3_nt: TGTGCCAGCAGCCCCGCAGGGGTGAGCACTGAAGCTTTCTTT

d_call: NA
v_call: TRBV11-3
clone_size: NA
j_call: TRBJ2-7
cdr3_aa: CASSLVLSSPLYEQYF
cdr3_nt: TGTGCCAGCAGCTTAGTTCTGAGTTCGCCCCTATACGAGCAGTACTTC

d_call: NA
v_call: TRBV7-2
clone_size: NA
j_call: TRBJ1-1
cdr3_aa: CASSSQGGTEAFF
cdr3_nt: TGTGCCAGCAGCTCACAGGGCGGCACTGAAGCTTTCTTT

d_call: TRBD2
v_call: TRBV5-1
clone_size: NA
j_call: TRBJ2-7
cdr3_aa: CASSSGLAATYEQYF
cdr3_nt: TGCGCCAGCAGCTCAGGACTAGCGGCCACCTACGAGCAGTACTTC

d_call: TRBD2
v_call: TRBV3-1/TRBV3-2
clone_size: NA
j_call: TRBJ2-1
cdr3_aa: CASSTRSGKYNEQFF
cdr3_nt: TGTGCCAGCAGCACCCGCAGCGGGAAGTACAATGAGCAGTTCTTC

d_call: NA
v_call: TRBV19
clone_size: NA
j_call: TRBJ1-5
cdr3_aa: CASSIDGPHGAGALMSQHF
cdr3_nt: TGTGCCAGTAGTATAGATGGCCCCCATGGGGCAGGGGCTCTCATGTCCCAGCATTTT

d_call: NA
v_call: TRBV9
clone_size: many
j_call: TRBJ2-3
cdr3_aa: CASSVTAASDTQYF
cdr3_nt: TGTGCCAGCAGCGTAACTGCGGCGTCAGATACGCAGTATTTT

d_call: TRBD2
v_call: TRBV24-1
clone_size: once
j_call: TRBJ2-1
cdr3_aa: CATSAPRTSNEQFF
cdr3_nt: TGTGCCACCAGTGCCCCTCGGACTAGTAATGAGCAGTTCTTC

d_call: TRBD2
v_call: TRBV24-1
clone_size: few
j_call: TRBJ2-2
cdr3_aa: CATSGTAHLSGVNTGELFF
cdr3_nt: TGTGCCACCAGTGGAACAGCCCACCTGAGCGGGGTGAACACCGGGGAGCTGTTTTTT

d_call: NA
v_call: TRBV5-4
clone_size: NA
j_call: TRBJ2-3
cdr3_aa: CASSPWEGADTQYF
cdr3_nt: TGTGCCAGCAGCCCCTGGGAGGGGGCAGATACGCAGTATTTT

d_call: TRBD1
v_call: TRBV7-9
clone_size: NA
j_call: TRBJ2-7
cdr3_aa: CASSPGQSFYEQYF
cdr3_nt: TGTGCCAGCAGCCCGGGACAGAGTTTCTACGAGCAGTACTTC

d_call: NA
v_call: TRBV19
clone_size: NA
j_call: TRBJ1-4
cdr3_aa: CASSSGPSRSEKLFF
cdr3_nt: TGTGCCAGTAGTAGTGGGCCCTCTCGGTCTGAAAAACTGTTTTTT

d_call: TRBD1
v_call: TRBV2
clone_size: NA
j_call: TRBJ2-7
cdr3_aa: CASSSDRASSYEQYF
cdr3_nt: TGTGCCAGCAGTTCCGACAGGGCAAGCTCCTACGAGCAGTACTTC

d_call: TRBD2
v_call: TRBV27
clone_size: once
j_call: TRBJ2-1
cdr3_aa: CASSFRAGTVNEQFF
cdr3_nt: TGTGCCAGCAGTTTTCGAGCGGGGACCGTTAATGAGCAGTTCTTC

d_call: TRBD1
v_call: TRBV7-9
clone_size: NA
j_call: TRBJ1-2
cdr3_aa: CASSPGTGPDTNYGYTF
cdr3_nt: TGTGCCAGCAGCCCCGGGACAGGTCCAGACACTAACTATGGCTACACCTTC

d_call: NA
v_call: TRBV10-3
clone_size: NA
j_call: TRBJ2-7
cdr3_aa: CAIRSGPPYEQYF
cdr3_nt: TGTGCCATCAGGAGCGGTCCCCCCTACGAGCAGTACTTC

d_call: TRBD2
v_call: TRBV9
clone_size: NA
j_call: TRBJ2-3
cdr3_aa: CASRKPPGLAGGTGTQYF
cdr3_nt: TGTGCCAGCAGAAAACCTCCGGGACTAGCGGGGGGGACCGGTACGCAGTATTTT

d_call: NA
v_call: TRBV5-1
clone_size: once
j_call: TRBJ1-1
cdr3_aa: CASSFTGDTEAFF
cdr3_nt: TGCGCCAGCAGCTTCACAGGAGACACTGAAGCTTTCTTT

d_call: TRBD2
v_call: TRBV28
clone_size: NA
j_call: TRBJ2-7
cdr3_aa: CASSSTSGSHEQYF
cdr3_nt: TGTGCCAGCAGTTCGACTAGCGGGAGCCACGAGCAGTACTTC

d_call: TRBD1
v_call: TRBV10-3
clone_size: NA
j_call: TRBJ1-4
cdr3_aa: CAISRTGVTNEKLFF
cdr3_nt: TGTGCCATCAGTCGGACAGGGGTCACTAATGAAAAACTGTTTTTT

d_call: NA
v_call: TRBV18
clone_size: NA
j_call: TRBJ2-5
cdr3_aa: CASSPALVETQYF
cdr3_nt: TGTGCCAGCTCACCAGCCTTAGTAGAGACCCAGTACTTC

d_call: NA
v_call: TRBV3-1/TRBV3-2
clone_size: once
j_call: TRBJ1-4
cdr3_aa: CASSQRGRGGEKLFF
cdr3_nt: TGTGCCAGCAGCCAGAGGGGCAGGGGCGGCGAAAAACTGTTTTTT

d_call: TRBD1
v_call: TRBV2
clone_size: NA
j_call: TRBJ2-3
cdr3_aa: CATLPRDRGLREQYF
cdr3_nt: TGTGCCACGTTACCTCGGGACAGGGGATTGCGGGAGCAGTATTTT

d_call: NA
v_call: TRBV10-1
clone_size: NA
j_call: TRBJ2-2
cdr3_aa: CASSEGRVTGELFF
cdr3_nt: TGCGCCAGCAGTGAAGGGCGGGTGACCGGGGAGCTGTTTTTT

d_call: TRBD1
v_call: TRBV5-4
clone_size: NA
j_call: TRBJ2-1
cdr3_aa: CASSSDRGRDNEQFF
cdr3_nt: TGTGCCAGCAGCTCAGACAGGGGGAGGGACAATGAGCAGTTCTTC

d_call: NA
v_call: TRBV10-3
clone_size: NA
j_call: TRBJ1-3
cdr3_aa: CASAGVAPGNTIYF
cdr3_nt: TGTGCCTCCGCCGGGGTTGCCCCTGGAAACACCATATATTTT

d_call: TRBD1
v_call: TRBV7-2
clone_size: NA
j_call: TRBJ1-1
cdr3_aa: CASSSTVVTGPNTEAFF
cdr3_nt: TGTGCCAGCAGCTCCACAGTCGTGACAGGGCCGAACACTGAAGCTTTCTTT

d_call: TRBD1
v_call: TRBV4-2
clone_size: NA
j_call: TRBJ1-1
cdr3_aa: CASIKTGGYGYTEAFF
cdr3_nt: TGTGCCAGCATCAAGACAGGGGGCTATGGGTACACTGAAGCTTTCTTT

d_call: NA
v_call: TRBV5-4
clone_size: NA
j_call: TRBJ2-5
cdr3_aa: CASSPGRRETQYF
cdr3_nt: TGTGCCAGCAGCCCCGGGAGACGAGAGACCCAGTACTTC

d_call: NA
v_call: TRBV5-1
clone_size: few
j_call: TRBJ1-6
cdr3_aa: CASSLIGGQSPLHF
cdr3_nt: TGCGCCAGCAGCTTGATCGGGGGGCAGTCACCCCTCCACTTT

d_call: TRBD1
v_call: TRBV19
clone_size: NA
j_call: TRBJ1-1
cdr3_aa: CASSTRQGLEAFF
cdr3_nt: TGTGCCAGTAGTACCCGACAGGGTTTGGAAGCTTTCTTT

d_call: TRBD1
v_call: TRBV5-6
clone_size: NA
j_call: TRBJ1-3
cdr3_aa: CASSLRQGSSGNTIYF
cdr3_nt: TGTGCCAGCAGCTTACGACAGGGCAGCTCTGGAAACACCATATATTTT

d_call: TRBD1
v_call: TRBV7-7
clone_size: NA
j_call: TRBJ2-2
cdr3_aa: CASSRTGLNTGELFF
cdr3_nt: TGTGCCAGCAGCCGGACAGGGCTGAACACCGGGGAGCTGTTTTTT

d_call: NA
v_call: TRBV5-4
clone_size: NA
j_call: TRBJ1-1
cdr3_aa: CASALESQRPGTEAFF
cdr3_nt: TGTGCCAGCGCTCTAGAAAGCCAGCGGCCGGGCACTGAAGCTTTCTTT

d_call: NA
v_call: TRBV3-1/TRBV3-2
clone_size: NA
j_call: TRBJ1-2
cdr3_aa: CASSPLKSAGPNYGYTF
cdr3_nt: TGTGCCAGCAGCCCACTTAAGAGCGCAGGGCCCAACTATGGCTACACCTTC

d_call: TRBD2
v_call: TRBV7-2
clone_size: NA
j_call: TRBJ2-2
cdr3_aa: CASSLDVAGPTGELFF
cdr3_nt: TGTGCCAGCAGCTTAGACGTAGCGGGACCCACCGGGGAGCTGTTTTTT

d_call: TRBD1
v_call: TRBV3-1/TRBV3-2
clone_size: NA
j_call: TRBJ1-5
cdr3_aa: CASSRTGVQPQHF
cdr3_nt: TGTGCCAGCAGCCGTACAGGGGTTCAGCCCCAGCATTTT